The 10 T cell receptor beta chains in this list originate from one sample, sequenced in a study of T cells in localized non-small cell lung cancer. The assay was immunoSEQ multiplex PCR, and TCRdb's table has in-frame clones only and misses some. The sample includes fewer than 12,000 clones, about 70% of them seen just once. Material: peripheral blood, obtained before any cancer treatment. These TCRs come from a male donor aged 60 or over with stage I lung adenocarcinoma.

This rearrangement joins TRBV6-1 to TRBJ2-7; D might be TRBD1 or TRBD2, each matching 6 bases. V was shortened by 0 bases and J by 3 bases, with 9 bases between the two germline ends. The CDR3 totals 14 residues. In germline, CDR1 is MNHNS, CDR2 SASEGT. The chain's CDR3 is CASSEAGGRYEQYF. The CDR3 bases are TGTGCCAGCAGTGAAGCGGGGGGCCGCTACGAGCAGTACTTC.

This chain links TRBV19 with TRBJ2-5; D is ambiguous. This CDR3 is built from 13 residues. V was shortened by 3 bases and J by 1 base, with 6 bases between the two germline ends. The germline V gene encodes CDR1 LNHDA and CDR2 SQIVND (reference sequence). CDR3 residues: CASSIRVQETQYF. The CDR3 DNA is TGTGCCAGTAGTATTAGAGTCCAAGAGACCCAGTACTTC.

CDR3 in DNA: TGTGCCAGCACGGGTATCACTGAAGCTTTCTTT. Translated: CASTGITEAFF. The chain employs TRBV28 and TRBJ1-1; D gene ambiguous. The length of the CDR3 is 11 residues. Trimming removed 7 bases from V and 4 bases from J, with 7 bases in between. Germline values: CDR1 MDHEN, CDR2 SYDVKM.

The V gene is TRBV7-2, the J gene TRBJ1-4; 7 bases agree with TRBD1. The CDR3 loop spans 16 amino acids. Trimming at V came to 2 bases and at J to 0 bases, leaving 3 bases not matched to a gene. Germline V gives CDR1 SGHTA, CDR2 FQGNSA. The CDR3 loop reads CASSLSQGTTNEKLFF. The DNA for the CDR3 is TGTGCCAGCAGCTTATCACAGGGGACAACTAATGAAAAACTGTTTTTT.

The chain links TRBV5-1 to TRBJ2-1; 8 nucleotides align to TRBD2. The germline V gene has CDR1 SGHRS and CDR2 YFSETQ. The CDR3 covers 18 residues. The ends lost 6 bases at V and 5 bases at J; junction bases unmatched: 19. The CDR3 here is CASMGAGGPRSPNNEQFF. The CDR3 DNA sequence: TGCGCCAGCATGGGGGCGGGGGGCCCGAGGTCCCCGAACAATGAGCAGTTCTTC.

The gene calls are TRBV2 and TRBJ2-5; the D is unclear. The CDR3 spans 16 residues. Trimming took 6 bases from V and 4 from J, leaving 21 bases between them. Germline-derived CDR1 and CDR2 are SNHLY and FYNNEI. The CDR3 nucleotides read TGTGCCAGCAGCCCGGCACGACTCTCATTCGGAGAGACCCAGTACTTC. Residues: CASSPARLSFGETQYF.

This chain connects TRBV9 to TRBJ2-1, with a tentative D call TRBD2 (5 bases). The CDR3 covers 15 residues. The germline V and J ends were trimmed by 0 bases and 10 bases, with 17 bases remaining between them. Germline assignment: CDR1 SGDLS and CDR2 YYNGEE. The CDR3, as DNA: TGTGCCAGCAGCGTAGACGGAACTCCCGGGGAGGAGCAGTTCTTC. This sequence encodes CASSVDGTPGEEQFF.

This rearrangement joins TRBV7-9 to TRBJ1-4; D is ambiguous. The CDR3 totals 12 residues. V shed 5 bases and J shed 5 bases, with 6 bases lying between them. The V gene's germline CDR1 is SEHNR and CDR2 FQNEAQ (reference sequence). CDR3 residues: CASSPPNEKLFF. CDR3 sequence (DNA): TGTGCCAGCAGCCCGCCCAATGAAAAACTGTTTTTT.

The gene calls are TRBV28 and TRBJ2-7; D could derive from TRBD1 or TRBD2 (5 bases each). Per germline, CDR1 MDHEN and CDR2 SYDVKM. The length of the CDR3 is 16 residues. V was trimmed by 7 bases and J by 2 bases, leaving 21 bases between them. CDR3 amino acids: CASTLGRKNPTYEQYF. The CDR3 DNA is TGTGCCAGCACCCTGGGACGTAAGAACCCAACCTACGAGCAGTACTTC.

In DNA, the CDR3 is TGTGCCAGCAGCGTAGCATGGCAGGTCCAGCATGAGCAGTTCTTC. It translates to CASSVAWQVQHEQFF. The chain is built from TRBV9 and TRBJ2-1; D remains ambiguous. This CDR3 has 15 residues. Trimming cost V 0 bases and J 8 bases, with 15 bases left between them. Germline V gene sequence: CDR1 SGDLS, CDR2 YYNGEE.